Below, 16 T cell receptor beta chains from the same sample are listed, as sequenced in a study of cytomegalovirus exposure and HLA in healthy donors. Primers: 60 Vbeta forward and 13 Jbeta reverse. Assay used: immunoSEQ multiplex PCR; TCRdb lists only in-frame clones, some missing. Seen here are 140,000 or so clones, approximately 82% observed once, and the top ten hold 9.7%. The sample taken for sequencing was PBMCs. The receptors shown here come from a woman aged 60 to 75 in good health and CMV-seropositive.

The J gene is TRBJ1-5, the V gene TRBV28; possible D gene TRBD1, 6 bases. V was pared by 4 bases and J by 3 bases, with 19 bases between. Germline V gene sequence: CDR1 MDHEN, CDR2 SYDVKM. This CDR3 spans 17 amino acids. CDR3 loop: CASSWRGTGLINQPQHF. CDR3 nucleotides: TGTGCCAGCAGTTGGCGCGGAACAGGGTTGATCAATCAGCCCCAGCATTTT. The variable domain in full, with the rest retrieved from reference TRBV28 and TRBJ1-5, is DVKVTQSSRYLVKRTGEKVFLECVQDMDHENMFWYRQDPGLGLRLIYFSYDVKMKEKGDIPEGYSVSREKKERFSLILESASTNQTSMYLCASSWRGTGLINQPQHFGDGTRLSIL.

A word on this clone: One end of the junction fails to match germline, which may point to a read error. Other DNA sequences in this specimen translate into the identical CDR3. The gene calls are TRBV13 and TRBJ2-7; 10 bases fit TRBD1. Germline loops: CDR1 PRHDT, CDR2 FYEKMQ (reference sequence). This CDR3 region has 16 residues. The chain's CDR3 is CASSLGRLGQGYEQYF. CDR3 sequence (DNA): TGCGCCAGCAGCTTAGGCCGTTTGGGACAGGGGTACGAGCAGTACTTC.

This rearrangement joins TRBV9 to TRBJ2-5; TRBD2 aligns across 14 bases. The J segment lost 4 bases and the V segment lost 4 bases, leaving 12 bases of the junction unmatched. This CDR3 spans 18 amino acids. Per germline, CDR1 SGDLS and CDR2 YYNGEE. This chain's CDR3 is CASSPGTSGRRLGETQYF. As DNA, the CDR3 is TGTGCCAGCAGCCCCGGGACTAGCGGGAGAAGGTTGGGAGAGACCCAGTACTTC.

The chain uses TRBV11-3 and TRBJ2-1; tentative D call: TRBD2 (6 bases). Trimming stripped 5 bases from V and 8 bases from J, with 16 bases between. The CDR3 covers 14 residues. Germline CDR1 reads SGHNT; CDR2 reads YENEEA. The CDR3 loop is CASSARGSLYEQFF. Here the CDR3 DNA reads TGTGCCAGCAGCGCCCGGGGGTCTCTCTATGAGCAGTTCTTC.

This rearrangement joins TRBV11-2 to TRBJ2-5; maybe TRBD1 (5 bases). Trimming stripped 6 bases from V and 1 base from J, with 12 bases between. The CDR3 consists of 14 residues. Germline-derived CDR1 and CDR2 are SGHAT and FQNNGV. The CDR3 region has the DNA TGTGCCAGCAGTCCTACAGGATTCCAAGAGACCCAGTACTTC. Translation gives CASSPTGFQETQYF.

This chain links TRBV5-6 with TRBJ2-5; a weak D match, TRBD2 (6 bases). The J call is uncertain, as TRBJ2-7 better fits the DNA end. The CDR3 consists of 16 residues. CDR1 is SGHDT and CDR2 is YYEEEE in the germline V gene. CDR3 coding DNA: TGTGCCAGCAGCTTGCTCCGGGAGTATACGGAATACGAGCAGTACTTC. Its protein is CASSLLREYTEYEQYF.

The chain joins TRBV6-9 to TRBJ1-1; no firm D call. V lost 8 bases to trimming and J lost 6 bases, with 22 bases between them. The CDR3 length is 15 residues. Germline V gene data show CDR1 as MNHGY and CDR2 as SVAAGI. CDR3 loop: CASRSVGRPRAEAFF. The CDR3 nucleotides are TGTGCCAGCCGAAGTGTCGGCAGACCGAGGGCTGAAGCTTTCTTT.

The chain links TRBV29-1 to TRBJ1-1; D perhaps matches TRBD1 (6 bases). Trimming removed 5 bases from V and 8 bases from J, with 21 bases in between. CDR1 is SQVTM, CDR2 ANQGSEA, per germline. The length of the CDR3 is 14 residues. The CDR3 protein is CSVQPGQLKTEAFF. The CDR3 DNA sequence: TGCAGCGTTCAACCGGGACAATTGAAAACGGAAGCTTTCTTT. The entire variable domain, with the rest obtained from reference TRBV29-1 and TRBJ1-1, is as follows: SAVISQKPSRDICQRGTSLTIQCQVDSQVTMMFWYRQQPGQSLTLIATANQGSEATYESGFVIDKFPISRPNLTFSTLTVSNMSPEDSSIYLCSVQPGQLKTEAFFGQGTRLTVV.

The chain carries TRBV11-2 and TRBJ1-5; D gene ambiguous. Germline V gene lookup returns CDR1 SGHAT and CDR2 FQNNGV. CDR3 size: 15 residues. V lost 0 bases and J lost 0, with 6 bases in between. The CDR3 DNA is TGTGCCAGCAGCTTAGACAGTCATAGCAATCAGCCCCAGCATTTT. This gives the protein CASSLDSHSNQPQHF.

This clone was seen only once. The chain uses TRBV6-5 and TRBJ1-1; 7 bases fit TRBD1. V shed 6 bases, J shed 0 bases, and the junction held 4 bases outside the gene matches. Germline CDR1 MNHEY, CDR2 SVGAGI. The CDR3 totals 14 residues. CDR3 protein: CASRETGVNTEAFF. CDR3 coding DNA: TGTGCCAGCAGAGAAACAGGGGTGAACACTGAAGCTTTCTTT.

The chain is built from TRBV5-1 and TRBJ2-3; no firm D call. Germline values: CDR1 SGHRS, CDR2 YFSETQ. V lost 2 bases and J 3 bases, leaving 4 bases between the germline ends. The CDR3 has 12 amino acids. For the CDR3, the DNA is TGCGCCAGCAGCTTAGAGACAGATACGCAGTATTTT. Its protein is CASSLETDTQYF.

This chain joins TRBV27 and TRBJ1-2, with D uncertain. From germline, CDR1 is MNHEY and CDR2 SMNVEV (reference sequence). The length of the CDR3 is 13 residues. V shed 3 bases and J shed 8 bases, with 13 bases lying between them. The CDR3 loop reads CASSLGKAWGYTF. CDR3 nucleotides: TGTGCCAGCAGTTTGGGCAAGGCGTGGGGCTACACCTTC.

The chain recombines TRBV29-1 with TRBJ1-2; D not resolved. The CDR3 spans 14 residues. The V end lost 1 base, the J end lost 0 bases, and 9 bases lay between the germline ends. Germline V gene sequence: CDR1 SQVTM, CDR2 ANQGSEA. The CDR3 is CSVEGDLTNYGYTF. The CDR3 region has the DNA TGCAGCGTTGAAGGAGATCTAACTAACTATGGCTACACCTTC.

V is TRBV19 and J is TRBJ2-2, with 8 bases identical to TRBD2. CDR3 length equals 18 residues. Germline CDR1 is LNHDA and CDR2 is SQIVND (reference sequence). Trimming removed 4 bases from V and 3 bases from J; junction bases left unmatched: 13. The CDR3 nucleotides are TGTGCCAGTAGTAGGGTGGTAGGAGCGGGAGTCCACACCGGGGAGCTGTTTTTT. Its protein is CASSRVVGAGVHTGELFF.

V and J are TRBV27 and TRBJ2-7; 9 nucleotides agree with TRBD2. The V gene end was trimmed by 6 bases and the J gene end by 0 bases; junction bases not matched to a gene: 3. CDR1 is MNHEY, CDR2 SMNVEV, per germline (reference sequence). The CDR3 is made up of 14 amino acids. The CDR3 spells CASSRLAVSYEQYF. The CDR3 bases are TGTGCCAGCAGCCGACTAGCGGTCTCCTACGAGCAGTACTTC.

The chain's CDR3 is CASSRGGAGSTDTQYF. CDR3 bases: TGTGCCAGCAGCCGGGGGGGGGCAGGGAGCACAGATACGCAGTATTTT. The chain uses TRBV5-4 and TRBJ2-3; TRBD2 agrees at 8 bases. From germline, CDR1 is SGHNT and CDR2 YYREEE (reference sequence). The CDR3 length is 16 residues. The junction had 7 bases not matched to a gene; V was cut back by 4 bases and J by 0 bases.